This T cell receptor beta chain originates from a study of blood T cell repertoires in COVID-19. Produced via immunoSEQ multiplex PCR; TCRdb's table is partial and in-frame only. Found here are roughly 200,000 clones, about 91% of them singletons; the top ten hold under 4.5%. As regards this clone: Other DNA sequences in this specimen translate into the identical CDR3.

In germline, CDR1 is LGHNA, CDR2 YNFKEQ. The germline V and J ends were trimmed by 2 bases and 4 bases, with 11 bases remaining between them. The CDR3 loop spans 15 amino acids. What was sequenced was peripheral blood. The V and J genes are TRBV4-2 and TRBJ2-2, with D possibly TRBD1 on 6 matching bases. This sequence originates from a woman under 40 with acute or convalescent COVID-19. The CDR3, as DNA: TGTGCCAGCAGCCAAACCGGGACATCCACCGGGGAGCTGTTTTTT. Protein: CASSQTGTSTGELFF.